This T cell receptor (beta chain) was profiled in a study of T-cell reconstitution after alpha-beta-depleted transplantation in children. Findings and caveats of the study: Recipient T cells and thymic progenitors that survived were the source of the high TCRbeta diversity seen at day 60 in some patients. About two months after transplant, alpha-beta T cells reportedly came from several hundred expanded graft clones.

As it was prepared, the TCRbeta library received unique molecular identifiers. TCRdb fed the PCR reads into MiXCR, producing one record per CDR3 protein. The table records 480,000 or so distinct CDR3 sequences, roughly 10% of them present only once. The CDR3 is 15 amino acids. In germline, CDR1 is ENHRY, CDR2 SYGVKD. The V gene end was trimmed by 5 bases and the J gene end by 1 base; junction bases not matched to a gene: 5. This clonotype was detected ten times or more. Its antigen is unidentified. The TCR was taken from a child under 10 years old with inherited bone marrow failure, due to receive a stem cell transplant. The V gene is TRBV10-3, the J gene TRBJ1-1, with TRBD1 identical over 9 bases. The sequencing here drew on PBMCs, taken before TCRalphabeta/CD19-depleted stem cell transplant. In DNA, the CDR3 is TGTGCCATCAGTTTGGACAGGGGTGAGAACACTGAAGCTTTCTTT. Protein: CAISLDRGENTEAFF.